The rows below give T cell receptor beta chains drawn from one sample of a study of lymphopenia after photon versus proton radiotherapy. Only in-frame clones appear in the TCRdb table, and some are missing; sequencing was by immunoSEQ multiplex PCR. Of about 50,000 clones in the sample, under 95% were seen once. The starting material was peripheral blood, obtained from a patient treated with photon-based radiotherapy. These receptors originate from a woman aged 35 to 49 with cholangiocarcinoma. CDR3s include the opening cysteine and the closing phenylalanine or tryptophan.

v_gene	j_gene	CDR3aa
TRBV6-5	TRBJ2-7	CASSYEVPGYEQYF
TRBV28	TRBJ1-5	CASQSRGTGVGRQPQHF
TRBV5-1	TRBJ1-1	CASSIHLNTEAFF
TRBV7-6	TRBJ2-4	CASSPRQDVSKNIQYF
TRBV11-2	TRBJ1-6	CASSSPGGSLDSPLHF
TRBV18	TRBJ1-3	CASDTGSAGNTIYF
TRBV7-9	TRBJ2-3	CASSSLAGSYTDTQYF
TRBV18	TRBJ2-1	CASSPSSVEQFF
TRBV5-6	TRBJ2-7	CASSSGTGLVSYEQYF
TRBV9	TRBJ2-3	CASSVARQGYTDTQYF
TRBV11-2	TRBJ2-7	CASSSLPGQGPLEQYF
TRBV4-1	TRBJ1-4	CASSQVDREAEKLFF
TRBV2	TRBJ1-6	CASSEGQGDNSPLHF
TRBV5-1	TRBJ1-4	CASSPGPNEKLFF
TRBV11-2	TRBJ2-7	CASSPHRDNEQYF
TRBV13	TRBJ2-5	CASSLGLAGGPGQYF
TRBV10-3	TRBJ1-6	CAISESVRDSPNLHF
TRBV29-1	TRBJ1-2	CSVEGLGGYTF
TRBV25-1	TRBJ2-7	CASVGGPRLSSYEQYF
TRBV4-1	TRBJ2-5	CASSLRTSGYRQETQYF
TRBV5-1	TRBJ1-1	CASSLERAVTEAFF
TRBV10-2	TRBJ2-2	CASSETDTRTGELFF
TRBV6-5	TRBJ1-1	CASRVSLNTEAFF
TRBV28	TRBJ1-1	CASIWDSRGTEAFF
TRBV7-3	TRBJ2-1	CASSLPPDNEQFF
TRBV11-2	TRBJ2-7	CASSLGGGEEQYF
TRBV29-1	TRBJ2-7	CSGQGAIDEQYF
TRBV5-1	TRBJ1-4	CASSRQGAGEKLFF
TRBV7-9	TRBJ1-1	CASSRRTGQENTEAFF
TRBV9	TRBJ2-1	CASSPGDARNEQFF
TRBV11-2	TRBJ2-5	CASSLGGGLETQYF
TRBV28	TRBJ2-7	CASSSGTSGRAYEQYF
TRBV27	TRBJ2-3	CASSLGAGLGSTQYF
TRBV13	TRBJ2-1	CASSARQYNEQFF
TRBV5-1	TRBJ2-1	CASSGVLEGNNEQFF
TRBV4-1	TRBJ2-7	CASSHPGKGLGEQYF
TRBV5-1	TRBJ2-2	CASTSSGELFF